The 14 T cell receptor beta chains below come from one sample, sequenced in a study of T cell responses to AZD1222 COVID-19 vaccine. Generated by immunoSEQ multiplex PCR, the TCRdb table keeps only in-frame clones and is missing some. The repertoire holds about 60,000 clones, with roughly 85% as singletons. Sequences were derived from peripheral blood, sampled on day 0 of AZD1222 vaccination. The receptors were gathered from an adult in good health.

The chain links TRBV5-8 to TRBJ1-4, with 8 positions matching TRBD1. J gave up 8 bases and V 5 bases, and 5 bases lay outside the gene matches. The CDR3 extends over 13 amino acids. Germline-derived CDR1 and CDR2 are SGHTS and YDEGEE. The CDR3 DNA is TGTGCCAGCAGACGGACAGGGTCCGAAAAACTGTTTTTT. Amino acid sequence: CASRRTGSEKLFF.

The rearrangement links TRBV7-2 to TRBJ1-5, with D unclear. The germline CDR1 and CDR2 sequences are SGHTA and FQGNSA. V was cut by 5 bases and J by 7 bases, with 12 bases left in between. The CDR3 loop spans 13 amino acids. CDR3 in DNA: TGTGCCAGCAGCCCCACTTTTTTCCAGCCCCAGCATTTT. Translating gives CASSPTFFQPQHF.

This clone has just one count. This CDR3 reads CASSVQGGSNQPQHF. CDR3 bases: TGTGCCAGCAGCGTTCAGGGGGGGAGCAATCAGCCCCAGCATTTT. The chain carries TRBV9 and TRBJ1-5; 7 nucleotides agree with TRBD1. The CDR3 loop spans 15 amino acids. Germline CDR1 reads SGDLS; CDR2 reads YYNGEE. The V gene end was trimmed by 2 bases and the J gene end by 1 base; junction bases not matched to a gene: 3.

The genes are TRBV3-1 (or the pseudogene TRBV3-2) and TRBJ1-4; D not certain. Germline-derived CDR1 and CDR2 are LGHDT and YNNKEL (reference sequence). The CDR3 has 15 amino acids. V lost 4 bases and J lost 8, with 17 bases in between. The CDR3 DNA is TGTGCCAGCAGCCCCACCCGGGCCCAAGGGGAAAAACTGTTTTTT. Translation: CASSPTRAQGEKLFF.

This rearrangement joins TRBV7-9 to TRBJ1-1; possibly TRBD1 for D (5 bases). Trimming pared 2 bases from V and 5 bases from J, leaving 12 bases between. Germline V gives CDR1 SEHNR, CDR2 FQNEAQ (reference sequence). The CDR3 length is 14 residues. The CDR3 protein is CASSLTGGRTEAFF. The CDR3 DNA sequence: TGTGCCAGCAGCTTAACGGGGGGTAGAACTGAAGCTTTCTTT.

J is TRBJ1-2 and V is TRBV9; no clear D gene. V lost 0 bases to trimming and J lost 2 bases, with 8 bases between them. The CDR3 contains 14 residues. Germline CDR1 reads SGDLS; CDR2 reads YYNGEE. The CDR3: CASSVGRRNYGYTF. The CDR3 DNA sequence: TGTGCCAGCAGCGTAGGGAGGAGGAACTATGGCTACACCTTC.

This clone was counted between two and nine times. The chain recombines TRBV12-3 or TRBV12-4 with TRBJ2-7; D remains ambiguous. Trimming left V 6 bases short and J 6 bases short, with 15 bases between. The CDR3 extends over 13 amino acids. CDR3 loop: CASSPTVGVEQYF. As DNA, the CDR3 is TGTGCCAGCAGCCCTACGGTTGGGGTCGAGCAGTACTTC.

V usage is TRBV19 and J usage is TRBJ1-5; the match to TRBD1 covers 8 bases. J gave up 7 bases and V 6 bases, and 11 bases lay outside the gene matches. Looked up from germline, CDR1 is LNHDA and CDR2 is SQIVND (reference sequence). This CDR3 is built from 15 residues. The CDR3, as DNA: TGTGCCAGTAGATTGGACAGGGATATTGGGCAGCCCCAGCATTTT. Translated: CASRLDRDIGQPQHF.

This clone was seen only a few times. The J gene is TRBJ2-7, the V gene TRBV4-1; tentatively, D is TRBD2 (6 bases). Trimming removed 4 bases from V and 4 bases from J, with 14 bases in between. Germline V CDR1 and CDR2: MGHRA, YSYEKL. This CDR3 contains 14 residues. The CDR3 DNA is TGCGCCAGCAGCCCGTCGGGGAGGTCGTACGAGCAGTACTTC. This codes for CASSPSGRSYEQYF.

This rearrangement joins TRBV2 to TRBJ2-4; unclear D gene. Germline CDR1 reads SNHLY; CDR2 reads FYNNEI. The CDR3 contains 12 residues. Trimming took 7 bases from V and 6 from J, leaving 10 bases between them. CDR3: CASMTSPNIQYF. CDR3 nucleotide sequence: TGTGCCAGCATGACCTCGCCAAACATTCAGTACTTC.

This clone came up once. The chain has TRBV9 and TRBJ2-7; TRBD1 agrees at 7 bases. The CDR3 runs to 17 residues. The V segment lost 0 bases and the J segment 3 bases; nucleotides outside the gene matches: 12. Germline V gives CDR1 SGDLS, CDR2 YYNGEE. Written as DNA, the CDR3 is TGTGCCAGCAGCGTAGATCCCAACCAGGGGGTTCGCTACGAGCAGTACTTC. Protein product: CASSVDPNQGVRYEQYF.

The chain recombines TRBV6-5 with TRBJ1-3, with D possibly being TRBD1 (5 bases). The CDR3 extends over 12 amino acids. The V gene's germline CDR1 is MNHEY and CDR2 SVGAGI. The germline V and J ends were trimmed by 8 bases and 6 bases, with 11 bases remaining between them. The CDR3 reads CASSGSSNTIYF. CDR3 bases: TGTGCCAGCTCAGGGTCCTCAAACACCATATATTTT.

This rearrangement joins TRBV6-5 to TRBJ2-2; 9 nucleotides agree with TRBD1. This CDR3 spans 14 amino acids. In germline, CDR1 is MNHEY, CDR2 SVGAGI. J lost 6 bases, V lost 7 bases, and 6 bases had no gene match. The CDR3 spells CASMGQGRAGELFF. CDR3 coding DNA: TGTGCCAGCATGGGACAGGGTAGGGCCGGGGAGCTGTTTTTT.

The CDR3 DNA is TGTGCCAGCAGCTTGATCGGGGTTAGGGACACTGAAGCTTTCTTT. The encoded protein is CASSLIGVRDTEAFF. The rearrangement uses TRBV5-5 and TRBJ1-1; no clear D gene. Germline CDR1 SGHKS, CDR2 YYEKEE (reference sequence). The V and J ends lost 1 base and 3 bases respectively, with 13 bases between them. The CDR3 has 15 amino acids.